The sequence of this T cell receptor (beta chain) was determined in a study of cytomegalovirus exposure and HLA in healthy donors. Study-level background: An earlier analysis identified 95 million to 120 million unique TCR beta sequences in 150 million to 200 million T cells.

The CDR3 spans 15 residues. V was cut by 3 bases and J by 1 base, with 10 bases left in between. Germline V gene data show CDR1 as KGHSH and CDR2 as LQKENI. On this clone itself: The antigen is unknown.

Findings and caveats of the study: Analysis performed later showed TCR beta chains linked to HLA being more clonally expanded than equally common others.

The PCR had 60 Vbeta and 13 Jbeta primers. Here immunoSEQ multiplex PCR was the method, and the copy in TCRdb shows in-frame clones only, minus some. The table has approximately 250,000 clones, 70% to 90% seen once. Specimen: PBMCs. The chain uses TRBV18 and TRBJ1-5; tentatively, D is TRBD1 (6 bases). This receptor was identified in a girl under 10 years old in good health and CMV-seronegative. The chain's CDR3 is CASSPRGPSNQPQHF. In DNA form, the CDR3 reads TGTGCCAGCTCACCGCGGGGGCCGAGCAATCAGCCCCAGCATTTT.